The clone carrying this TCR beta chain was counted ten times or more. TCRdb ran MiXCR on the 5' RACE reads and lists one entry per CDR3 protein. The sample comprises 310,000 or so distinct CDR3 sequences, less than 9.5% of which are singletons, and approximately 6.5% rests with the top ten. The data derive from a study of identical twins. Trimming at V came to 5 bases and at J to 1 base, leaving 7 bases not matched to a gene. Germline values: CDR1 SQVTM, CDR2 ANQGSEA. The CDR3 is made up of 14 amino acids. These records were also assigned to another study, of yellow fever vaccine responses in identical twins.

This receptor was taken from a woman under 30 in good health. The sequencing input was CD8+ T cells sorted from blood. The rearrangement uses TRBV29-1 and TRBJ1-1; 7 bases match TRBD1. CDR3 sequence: CSVPSGQTNTEAFF. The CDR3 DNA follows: TGCAGCGTTCCTTCGGGACAGACGAACACTGAAGCTTTCTTT.